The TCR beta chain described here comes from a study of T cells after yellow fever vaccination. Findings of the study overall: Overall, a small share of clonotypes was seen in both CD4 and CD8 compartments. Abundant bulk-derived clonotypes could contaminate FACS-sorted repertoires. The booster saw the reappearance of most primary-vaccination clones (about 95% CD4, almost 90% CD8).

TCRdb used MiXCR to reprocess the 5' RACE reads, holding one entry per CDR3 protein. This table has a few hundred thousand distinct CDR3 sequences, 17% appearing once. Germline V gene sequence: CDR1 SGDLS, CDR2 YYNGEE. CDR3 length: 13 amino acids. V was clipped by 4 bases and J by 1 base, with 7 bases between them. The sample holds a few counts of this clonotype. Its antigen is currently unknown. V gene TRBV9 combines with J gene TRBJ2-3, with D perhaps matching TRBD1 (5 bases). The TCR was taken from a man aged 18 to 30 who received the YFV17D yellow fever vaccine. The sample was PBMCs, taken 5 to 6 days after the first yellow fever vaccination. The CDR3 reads CASSIGGTDTQYF. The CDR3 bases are TGTGCCAGCAGCATAGGGGGCACAGATACGCAGTATTTT.